This is a list of T cell receptor beta chains from one sample in a study of T cells in Graves' hyperthyroidism and ophthalmopathy. TCRdb itself ran the multiplex PCR reads through MiXCR, one entry per CDR3 protein. This sample has under 350,000 distinct CDR3 sequences; about a sixth occur once, and the top ten carry around 57%. The sample taken for sequencing was blood. All receptors come from a woman aged 60-75 years with Graves' ophthalmopathy. CDR3s include the opening cysteine and the closing phenylalanine or tryptophan. The D gene is left open where the match is weak. Clone size is given for some rows only: seen once, a few or many times, or a class if the clone is expanded.

d_call	v_call	j_call	clone_size	cdr3_nt	cdr3_aa
NA	TRBV7-9	TRBJ2-5	many	TGTGCCAGCAGCTTAGTTGGGGGGCAAGGCGAGACCCAGTACTTC	CASSLVGGQGETQYF
TRBD1	TRBV6-1	TRBJ1-1	few	TGTGCCAGCACCAAGACAGGGGTCGGAGCTTTCTTT	CASTKTGVGAFF
NA	TRBV20-1	TRBJ2-7	many	TGCAGTGCTAGGCGCCAGCCGAGCTCCTACGAGCAGTACTTC	CSARRQPSSYEQYF
NA	TRBV11-2	TRBJ2-1	many	TGTGCCAGCAGCTTCCACAGTCAGACGAGGAATGAGCAGTTCTTC	CASSFHSQTRNEQFF
TRBD1	TRBV4-1	TRBJ1-1	few	TGCGCCAGCAGGAGGCACACAGGGGAGGGGAACACTGAAGCTTTCTTT	CASRRHTGEGNTEAFF
NA	TRBV4-3	TRBJ2-1	many	TGCGCCAGCAGCCAACGAAGCGGGCCAAGCTCCTACAATGAGCAGTTCTTC	CASSQRSGPSSYNEQFF
NA	TRBV6-9	TRBJ2-3	NA	TGTGCCAGCGGTTGGACTCCCGGTGGGACAGATACGCAGTATTTT	CASGWTPGGTDTQYF
NA	TRBV9	TRBJ1-1	many	TGTGCCAGCACAAGGATAGGATTGAACACTGAAGCTTTCTTT	CASTRIGLNTEAFF
TRBD1	TRBV19	TRBJ1-1	NA	TGTGCCAGTAGGGACAGGGGGCCGAGCACTGAAGCTTTCTTT	CASRDRGPSTEAFF
NA	TRBV18	TRBJ1-5	few	TGTGCCAGCTCACCACCGGGGCCGGGGCCCCAGCATTTT	CASSPPGPGPQHF
TRBD2	TRBV3-1	TRBJ2-5	many	TGTGCCAGCAGCCTTTTCGGGACTAGCACCATAAAGACCCAGTACTTC	CASSLFGTSTIKTQYF
NA	TRBV7-9	TRBJ2-3	NA	TGTGCCAGCAGCTTAGTTCCCGGGACCTTCACAGATACGCAGTATTTT	CASSLVPGTFTDTQYF
TRBD2	TRBV6-2/TRBV6-3	TRBJ2-2	NA	TGTGCCAGCAGCCCACTAGCGGGGGGGTCGAACACCGGGGAGCTGTTTTTT	CASSPLAGGSNTGELFF
NA	TRBV19	TRBJ2-1	NA	TGTGCCACAAAATCCCCGCAGGGGTCCTACAATGAGCAGTTCTTC	CATKSPQGSYNEQFF
TRBD1	TRBV18	TRBJ1-4	NA	TGTGCCAGCTCAATCGGACAGGGGGGAACTGAAAAACTGTTTTTT	CASSIGQGGTEKLFF
NA	TRBV7-9	TRBJ2-7	many	TGTGCCAGCAGCTTAGATAGGGGAATGGACGAGCAGTACTTC	CASSLDRGMDEQYF
NA	TRBV5-1	TRBJ2-7	many	TGCGCCAGCAGCAGGATCTTAGGCGACGAGCAGTACTTC	CASSRILGDEQYF
NA	TRBV9	TRBJ1-1	NA	TGTGCCAGCAGCGTCTTAGCTTTCTTT	CASSVLAFF
NA	TRBV20-1	TRBJ2-5	many	TGCAGTGCTCTAGAAAGGGGAGAGACCCAGTACTTC	CSALERGETQYF
NA	TRBV12-3/TRBV12-4	TRBJ1-2	few	TGTGCCAGCAGCCTCGTCCCCGGAAGGGATGGCTACACCTTC	CASSLVPGRDGYTF
TRBD2	TRBV7-7	TRBJ2-2	NA	TGTGCTAGCAGCGACCTGGGACTAGCGGGGGGGCCGAACACCGGGGAGCTGTTTTTT	CASSDLGLAGGPNTGELFF
TRBD1	TRBV5-1	TRBJ1-1	NA	TGCGCCAGCAGCTTGGTTCAGGGGGCGGGGACTGAAGCTTTCTTT	CASSLVQGAGTEAFF
NA	TRBV5-1	TRBJ2-1	NA	TGCGCCAGCAGCCAAGGGACAGAACTAGCGGTCCGGGAGAACAATGAGCAGTTCTTC	CASSQGTELAVRENNEQFF
NA	TRBV9	TRBJ2-3	NA	TGTGCCAGCAGCGTAGGAGGGATGGACTCGACAGATACGCAGTATTTT	CASSVGGMDSTDTQYF
NA	TRBV5-1	TRBJ2-6	NA	TGCGCCAGCAGCTTGGCAGGATCCCCCTCTGGGGCCAACGTCCTGACTTTC	CASSLAGSPSGANVLTF
TRBD1	TRBV11-2	TRBJ2-5	many	TGTGCCAGCAGCTTAGGGCGACAGGGTTTAGAGACCCAGTACTTC	CASSLGRQGLETQYF
NA	TRBV10-2	TRBJ2-3	few	TGCGCCAGCAGCCCGTGGGCGGCGGAGCAAAGCACAGATACGCAGTATTTT	CASSPWAAEQSTDTQYF
NA	TRBV7-6	TRBJ2-5	few	TGTGCCAGCAGCAACCGACTGAGAGAGACCCAGTACTTC	CASSNRLRETQYF
NA	TRBV3-1	TRBJ2-7	NA	TGTGCCAGCAGCCAAACACGGACTTGGGGCGAGCAGTACTTC	CASSQTRTWGEQYF